This entry lists 20 T cell receptor beta chains sequenced from one sample in a study of cytomegalovirus exposure and HLA in healthy donors. In the PCR, 60 Vbeta and 13 Jbeta primers were used. The assay was immunoSEQ multiplex PCR, and TCRdb's table has in-frame clones only and misses some. Its table lists about 38,000 clones. What was sequenced was PBMCs. These receptors were taken from a man aged 35-49 years in good health and CMV-seropositive.

The chain has TRBV28 and TRBJ2-5, with D maybe TRBD2 (5 bases). V lost 2 bases and J 3 bases, leaving 7 bases between the germline ends. This CDR3 spans 13 amino acids. Germline values: CDR1 MDHEN, CDR2 SYDVKM. This CDR3 reads CASSLLGEETQYF. DNA of the CDR3: TGTGCCAGCAGTTTACTCGGGGAAGAGACCCAGTACTTC.

The gene calls are TRBV28 and TRBJ1-2; D gene unclear. The CDR3 has 14 residues. In germline, CDR1 is MDHEN, CDR2 SYDVKM. The germline V and J ends were trimmed by 7 bases and 6 bases, with 18 bases remaining between them. This CDR3 reads CASTLGGMANGYTF. CDR3 nucleotide sequence: TGTGCCAGCACCCTCGGAGGGATGGCGAATGGCTACACCTTC.

The rearrangement joins TRBV10-3 to TRBJ2-7; 8 nucleotides align to TRBD2. The CDR3 has 13 residues. The ends lost 6 bases at V and 2 bases at J; junction bases unmatched: 3. Germline V gene sequence: CDR1 ENHRY, CDR2 SYGVKD. The CDR3 sequence is CAIRGTSTYEQYF. CDR3 bases: TGTGCCATCAGGGGGACTAGTACCTACGAGCAGTACTTC.

The V and J genes are TRBV5-1 and TRBJ1-1, with D maybe TRBD1 (5 bases). CDR1 is SGHRS and CDR2 is YFSETQ in the germline V gene. Trimming removed 6 bases from V and 1 base from J, with 16 bases in between. The CDR3 runs to 15 residues. The CDR3 sequence is CASTPGWGGNTEAFF. CDR3 bases: TGCGCCAGCACCCCCGGGTGGGGGGGGAACACTGAAGCTTTCTTT.

The chain is built from TRBV7-9 and TRBJ2-7; 10 nucleotides match TRBD2. The V gene end was trimmed by 8 bases and the J gene end by 2 bases; junction bases not matched to a gene: 3. The CDR3 has 13 residues. Germline CDR1 reads SEHNR; CDR2 reads FQNEAQ (reference sequence). The CDR3 reads CASRTSGTYEQYF. The CDR3 nucleotides are TGTGCCAGCCGGACTAGCGGAACCTACGAGCAGTACTTC.

V is TRBV4-3 and J is TRBJ2-7; D is perhaps TRBD1 (5 bases). CDR1 is LGHNA, CDR2 YSLEER, per germline. This CDR3 comprises 17 residues. V gave up 1 base and J gave up 1 base, with 17 bases separating them. The DNA of the CDR3 is TGCGCCAGCAGCCAAGTCGTAACAGGAGTCGGTTCCTACGAGCAGTACTTC. It yields the protein CASSQVVTGVGSYEQYF.

V gene TRBV5-1 combines with J gene TRBJ2-2; D is undetermined. The CDR3 has 15 residues. Trimming removed 2 bases from V and 2 bases from J, with 10 bases in between. Germline lookup yields CDR1 SGHRS and CDR2 YFSETQ. The CDR3 loop reads CASSFLTLNTGELFF. The CDR3 nucleotides read TGCGCCAGCAGCTTCCTTACTCTCAACACCGGGGAGCTGTTTTTT.

The chain is built from TRBV4-3 and TRBJ2-5; 7 bases agree with TRBD2. The CDR3 contains 15 residues. The V gene's germline CDR1 is LGHNA and CDR2 YSLEER. Trimming at V came to 1 base and at J to 7 bases, leaving 9 bases not matched to a gene. CDR3 nucleotides: TGCGCCAGCAGCCAAGCCGGACTAGTGGAGGCGACCCAGTACTTC. This gives the protein CASSQAGLVEATQYF.

The V call is TRBV6-5, the J call TRBJ2-7; D is unresolved. The CDR3 runs to 11 residues. The V end lost 8 bases, the J end lost 4 bases, and 9 bases lay between the germline ends. The germline CDR1 and CDR2 sequences are MNHEY and SVGAGI. The CDR3 here is CASPPPYEQYF. CDR3 DNA sequence: TGTGCCAGCCCCCCCCCTTACGAGCAGTACTTC.

V gene TRBV7-2 combines with J gene TRBJ2-7; D possibly corresponds to TRBD2 (6 bases). The V gene's germline CDR1 is SGHTA and CDR2 FQGNSA. This CDR3 is built from 13 residues. V was clipped by 5 bases and J by 1 base, with 9 bases between them. The CDR3 reads CASSVGGSYEQYF. The CDR3 DNA reads TGTGCCAGCAGCGTCGGGGGTTCCTACGAGCAGTACTTC.

The J gene is TRBJ1-6, the V gene TRBV6-6, with 7 bases fitting TRBD1. CDR1 is MNHNY and CDR2 is SVGAGI in the germline V gene (reference sequence). Unmatched junction bases numbered 5, after V lost 5 bases and J lost 1 base. CDR3 length equals 16 residues. CDR3: CASSPDRASYNSPLHF. The CDR3 nucleotides are TGTGCCAGCAGTCCCGACAGGGCTTCCTATAATTCACCCCTCCACTTT.

This rearrangement joins TRBV15 to TRBJ2-1; the D gene is possibly TRBD1 (5 bases). V was cut by 2 bases and J by 8 bases, with 13 bases left in between. The CDR3 covers 14 residues. The germline V gene has CDR1 LNHNV and CDR2 YYDKDF (reference sequence). The CDR3 DNA reads TGTGCCACCAGCAGAATGAGGCAGGGCGATGAGCAGTTCTTC. Residues: CATSRMRQGDEQFF.

The chain recombines TRBV30 with TRBJ1-1; tentative D call: TRBD1 (5 bases). CDR3 length: 12 residues. V was pared by 4 bases and J by 5 bases, with 11 bases between. Germline CDR1 and CDR2: GTSNPN and SVGIG (reference sequence). CDR3 protein: CAWTGGSTEAFF. The DNA of the CDR3 is TGTGCCTGGACGGGGGGGAGTACTGAAGCTTTCTTT.

The chain links TRBV6-5 to TRBJ2-5; a possible D gene is TRBD1 (5 bases). The J call may be faulty, since TRBJ2-7 better matches the DNA end. Looked up from germline, CDR1 is MNHEY and CDR2 is SVGAGI. The CDR3 spans 14 residues. CDR3 bases: TGTGCCAGCAGTTACGGGGCGATCCCCTACGAGCAGTACTTC. The encoded protein is CASSYGAIPYEQYF.

The rearrangement links TRBV28 to TRBJ2-5; 7 bases align to TRBD1. The J call is doubtful: the DNA matches TRBJ2-7 better. The CDR3 runs 15 residues. The germline gives CDR1 MDHEN, CDR2 SYDVKM. DNA of the CDR3: TGTGCCAGCAGCTATAGCGAGGGACAGACCTACGAGCAGTACTTC. Translating it yields CASSYSEGQTYEQYF.

The genes are TRBV7-3 and TRBJ2-2; D unresolved. Trimming removed 2 bases at V and 2 bases at J, with 3 bases between. Germline V gene lookup returns CDR1 SGHTA and CDR2 FQGTGA. The CDR3 extends over 13 amino acids. CDR3 amino acids: CASSLPNTGELFF. The CDR3 DNA sequence: TGTGCCAGCAGCTTACCTAACACCGGGGAGCTGTTTTTT.

The rearrangement uses TRBV30 and TRBJ2-5, with 7 bases matching TRBD2. The J call is uncertain, as TRBJ2-7 better fits the DNA end. The CDR3 contains 13 residues. The germline CDR1 and CDR2 sequences are GTSNPN and SVGIG (reference sequence). The DNA for the CDR3 is TGTGCCTGGGTTTGGGCAGGGAGGGACGAGCAGTACTTC. It is translated as CAWVWAGRDEQYF.

The DNA for the CDR3 is TGTGCCAGCTCACCACCCGAGACAGGGGGCATTTATGGCTACACCTTC. This codes for CASSPPETGGIYGYTF. The chain couples TRBV18 to TRBJ1-2; the match to TRBD1 covers 10 bases. The V gene end was trimmed by 0 bases and the J gene end by 5 bases; junction bases not matched to a gene: 6. The V gene's germline CDR1 is KGHSH and CDR2 LQKENI. This CDR3 region has 16 residues.

The CDR3 protein is CAWSTGGAGAFF. As DNA, the CDR3 is TGTGCCTGGAGTACAGGGGGCGCAGGCGCTTTCTTT. The chain joins TRBV30 to TRBJ1-1; TRBD1 aligns across 9 bases. Germline V lookup: CDR1 GTSNPN, CDR2 SVGIG (reference sequence). CDR3 length equals 12 residues. The V and J ends lost 2 bases and 11 bases, in that order; junction bases with no gene match: 6.

The rearrangement links TRBV30 to TRBJ2-5; maybe TRBD1 (6 bases). Near its end, the DNA agrees better with TRBJ2-7, so the J call may be wrong. Germline V CDR1 and CDR2: GTSNPN, SVGIG (reference sequence). This CDR3 is 14 amino acids long. The DNA for the CDR3 is TGTGCCTGGGGACCGACAGGAAAGTCCTACGAGCAGTACTTC. Translating gives CAWGPTGKSYEQYF.